This passage covers 5 T cell receptor beta chains from one sample sequenced in a study of blood T cell repertoires in COVID-19. Clones were read by immunoSEQ multiplex PCR, and TCRdb kept only the in-frame ones, dropping some. The sample comprises fewer than 100,000 clones, more than 75% of which are singletons, and 27% rests with the top ten. Source material: peripheral blood. Every receptor here comes from a human donor in a cohort sampled during active COVID-19.

This clone was seen more than once but under ten times. The chain employs TRBV7-3 and TRBJ2-1, with no clear D. Trimming stripped 3 bases from V and 8 bases from J, with 11 bases between. The germline V gene encodes CDR1 SGHTA and CDR2 FQGTGA. The CDR3 length is 13 residues. This chain's CDR3 is CASSFSRNDEQFF. The CDR3 DNA sequence: TGTGCCAGCAGCTTCTCGAGGAATGATGAGCAGTTCTTC.

The chain links TRBV7-9 to TRBJ1-1; D might be TRBD1 (6 bases). V was trimmed by 6 bases and J by 0 bases, leaving 17 bases between them. CDR3 size: 16 residues. The germline V gene encodes CDR1 SEHNR and CDR2 FQNEAQ (reference sequence). The CDR3 nucleotides are TGTGCCAGCAGACCCAGGGCTGGGGGCCTGAACACTGAAGCTTTCTTT. Its translation: CASRPRAGGLNTEAFF.

The V call is TRBV5-4, the J call TRBJ1-1, with a weak D call TRBD1 (5 bases). The CDR3 totals 13 residues. V lost 3 bases and J 6 bases, leaving 12 bases between the germline ends. From germline, CDR1 is SGHNT and CDR2 YYREEE (reference sequence). CDR3 region: CASSWGEGAEAFF. CDR3 in DNA: TGTGCCAGCAGCTGGGGGGAGGGAGCTGAAGCTTTCTTT.

This clone is a singleton in its sample. This chain joins TRBV10-2 and TRBJ2-1; D may be TRBD1 (6 bases). Trimming removed 5 bases at V and 4 bases at J, with 12 bases between. The CDR3 has 14 residues. Germline loops: CDR1 WSHSY, CDR2 SAAADI. The DNA for the CDR3 is TGCGCCAGCAGTACGAACAGGGTATACAATGAGCAGTTCTTC. Translating it yields CASSTNRVYNEQFF.

This clone was observed a single time. The V call is TRBV7-7, the J call TRBJ2-1; D might be TRBD1 (5 bases). With 1 base removed from V and 2 bases from J, the gap between germline ends came to 9 bases. From germline, CDR1 is SSHAT and CDR2 FNYEAQ (reference sequence). The CDR3 consists of 15 residues. The DNA of the CDR3 is TGTGCCAGCAGCTTAGACAGGACCGCCTACAATGAGCAGTTCTTC. Translated: CASSLDRTAYNEQFF.